This T cell receptor (beta chain) was obtained from a study of breast tumors, draining lymph nodes, adjacent tissues. TCRdb passed the multiplex PCR reads through MiXCR, listing each CDR3 protein once. The sample lists 290,000 or so distinct CDR3 sequences, 30% occurring once. Germline CDR1 and CDR2: SGHRS and YFSETQ. V was trimmed by 0 bases and J by 11 bases, leaving 11 bases between them. This CDR3 has 13 residues. Axillary draining lymph nodes of breast cancer patients supplied the node samples. The rearrangement joins TRBV5-1 to TRBJ2-2; no clear D. Material: axillary lymph node tissue. The clonotype was recovered from a female donor with breast cancer. Some clones in this sample may be carry-over from other donors' samples. The CDR3 DNA sequence: TGCGCCAGCAGCTTGGGCAAACAGTATGAGCTGTTTTTT. Translated, it gives CASSLGKQYELFF.